The next 5 T cell receptor beta chains were all read from a single sample in a study of blood T cell repertoires in COVID-19 (dated by TCRdb to about 2020). Receptor libraries were prepared by the immunoSEQ multiplex PCR assay. TCRdb took over this immuneACCESS table, retaining in-frame rearrangements with V and J assigned. Such tables are incomplete; in checked studies, under half of the missing clones stem from an unresolved V gene, and the remainder is unexplained. The sample table holds approximately 52,000 clones, of which 80% to 90% were seen once. The ten largest clones add up to 12% to 15% of the sample. Sequenced material: peripheral blood. Source of these receptors: a man between 70 and 80 years old with acute or convalescent COVID-19.

The rearrangement joins TRBV15 to TRBJ2-1; D is perhaps TRBD1 (5 bases). With 0 bases removed from V and 0 bases from J, the gap between germline ends came to 6 bases. The CDR3 totals 15 residues. CDR1 is LNHNV and CDR2 is YYDKDF in the germline V gene (reference sequence). The CDR3 region is CATSRDQGSYNEQFF. The CDR3 coding sequence is TGTGCCACCAGCAGAGACCAGGGCTCCTACAATGAGCAGTTCTTC.

V is TRBV5-1 and J is TRBJ1-1, with D unresolved. Germline lookup yields CDR1 SGHRS and CDR2 YFSETQ. Trimming took 0 bases from V and 3 from J, leaving 6 bases between them. This CDR3 is built from 13 residues. The CDR3 bases are TGCGCCAGCAGCTTGGTTCCGGACACTGAAGCTTTCTTT. Translating gives CASSLVPDTEAFF.

The J gene is TRBJ1-4, the V gene TRBV7-6; 10 bases fit TRBD1. The CDR3 runs to 15 residues. Germline lookup yields CDR1 SGHVS and CDR2 FNYEAQ. V shed 3 bases and J 5 bases; nucleotides not matched to a gene: 3. This CDR3 is CASSFPGQGNEKLFF. DNA for the CDR3: TGTGCCAGCAGCTTCCCGGGACAGGGGAATGAAAAACTGTTTTTT.

The chain couples TRBV19 to TRBJ1-4; 8 bases match TRBD1. J was trimmed by 0 bases and V by 5 bases; bases with no gene match: 2. Germline CDR1 LNHDA, CDR2 SQIVND (reference sequence). This CDR3 is 15 amino acids long. The CDR3 sequence is CASSEGQATNEKLFF. DNA for the CDR3: TGTGCCAGTAGTGAGGGACAGGCAACTAATGAAAAACTGTTTTTT.

The J gene is TRBJ2-3, the V gene TRBV21-1; TRBD1, as called in the table, went unchecked against the DNA. TRBV21-1 is a pseudogene locus. The CDR3 covers 15 residues. CDR3 sequence reads: CASSKGRTGVATQYF. The CDR3 DNA sequence: TGTGCCAGCAGCAAAGGGAGGACAGGGGTAGCTACGCAGTATTTT.